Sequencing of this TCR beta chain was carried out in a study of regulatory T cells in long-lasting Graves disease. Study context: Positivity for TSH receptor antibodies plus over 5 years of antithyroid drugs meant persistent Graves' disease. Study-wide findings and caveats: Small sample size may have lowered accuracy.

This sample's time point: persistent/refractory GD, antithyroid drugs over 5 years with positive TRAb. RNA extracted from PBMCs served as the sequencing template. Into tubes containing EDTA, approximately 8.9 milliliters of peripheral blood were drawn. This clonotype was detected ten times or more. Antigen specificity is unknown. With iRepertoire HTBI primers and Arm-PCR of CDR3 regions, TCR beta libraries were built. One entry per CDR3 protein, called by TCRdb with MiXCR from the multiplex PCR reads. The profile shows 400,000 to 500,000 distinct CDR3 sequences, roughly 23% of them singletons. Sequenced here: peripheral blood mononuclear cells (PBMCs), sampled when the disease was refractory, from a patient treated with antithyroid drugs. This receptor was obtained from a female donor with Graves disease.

The CDR3 DNA reads as TGTGCCAGCAGGAGGGGGATAGGGAGCAATCAGCCCCAGCATTTT. Its protein is CASRRGIGSNQPQHF. The chain is built from TRBV2 and TRBJ1-5; maybe TRBD1 (6 bases). Germline loops: CDR1 SNHLY, CDR2 FYNNEI. V shed 6 bases and J shed 1 base, with 13 bases lying between them. This CDR3 comprises 15 residues.